These 7 T cell receptor beta chains were all obtained from the same sample, sequenced in a study of blood T cell repertoires in COVID-19. Clones were sequenced by immunoSEQ multiplex PCR, and TCRdb holds only the in-frame ones, with some missing. The table has fewer than 200,000 clones, around 87% seen once; the top ten hold around 2.6%. Sequences were obtained from peripheral blood. The receptors were sampled from a man aged 40-55 years with active or convalescent COVID-19.

CDR3 amino acids: CASSQVGGGEQYF. For the CDR3, the DNA is TGCGCCAGCAGCCAAGTAGGGGGGGGCGAGCAGTACTTC. The chain joins TRBV4-1 to TRBJ2-7; D perhaps matches TRBD2 (7 bases). Trimming left V 1 base short and J 6 bases short, with 10 bases between. This CDR3 region has 13 residues. Per germline, CDR1 MGHRA and CDR2 YSYEKL.

The rearrangement links TRBV27 to TRBJ2-5; TRBD1 agrees at 10 bases. The CDR3 extends over 14 amino acids. Trimming took 5 bases from V and 3 from J; bases not matched to a gene: 3. Per the germline V gene, CDR1 is MNHEY and CDR2 is SMNVEV (reference sequence). CDR3 DNA: TGTGCCAGCAGTCCCGGGACAGGGGAAGAGACCCAGTACTTC. The encoded protein is CASSPGTGEETQYF.

Sample share makes this clone medium-sized. This chain links TRBV7-3 with TRBJ2-3; D is possibly TRBD1 (5 bases). Per the germline V gene, CDR1 is SGHTA and CDR2 is FQGTGA. This CDR3 is built from 13 residues. Trimming took off 5 bases at V and 1 base at J, with 7 bases between the two ends. The CDR3 nucleotides read TGTGCCAGCAGCCCCAGGGGCACAGATACGCAGTATTTT. The encoded protein is CASSPRGTDTQYF. The variable domain in full, with the rest retrieved from reference TRBV7-3 and TRBJ2-3, is GAGVSQTPSNKVTEKGKYVELRCDPISGHTALYWYRQSLGQGPEFLIYFQGTGAADDSGLPNDRFFAVRPEGSVSTLKIQRTERGDSAVYLCASSPRGTDTQYFGPGTRLTVL.

V gene TRBV2 combines with J gene TRBJ2-3; TRBD2 matches 8 bases. CDR1 SNHLY and CDR2 FYNNEI come from the germline V gene. The CDR3 is made up of 15 amino acids. The V and J ends lost 5 bases and 2 bases, in that order; junction bases with no gene match: 6. CDR3 residues: CASSPFSGTTDTQYF. CDR3 bases: TGTGCCAGCAGTCCCTTTAGCGGGACCACAGATACGCAGTATTTT.

The J gene is TRBJ1-5, the V gene TRBV6-5; 8 positions agree with TRBD1. CDR1 MNHEY and CDR2 SVGAGI come from the germline V gene. The CDR3 contains 15 residues. Trimming took 6 bases from V and 3 from J; bases not matched to a gene: 7. CDR3 coding DNA: TGTGCCAGCAGAGAGACAGGGGTAATCAATCAGCCCCAGCATTTT. Protein: CASRETGVINQPQHF.

V gene TRBV4-1 combines with J gene TRBJ1-1; a possible D gene is TRBD1 (5 bases). Germline V gives CDR1 MGHRA, CDR2 YSYEKL. The CDR3 has 15 amino acids. V was clipped by 0 bases and J by 4 bases, with 12 bases between them. CDR3 protein: CASSQDGRASTEAFF. CDR3 DNA: TGCGCCAGCAGCCAAGATGGCAGGGCGAGCACTGAAGCTTTCTTT.

The genes are TRBV19 and TRBJ1-4; D might be TRBD1 (6 bases). Trimming took off 8 bases at V and 7 bases at J, with 20 bases between the two ends. Germline CDR1 LNHDA, CDR2 SQIVND (reference sequence). The CDR3 spans 15 residues. The CDR3 DNA reads TGTGCCAGTTCCCGGTTGGCAGGGGAAGGTGAAAAACTGTTTTTT. This codes for CASSRLAGEGEKLFF.